This T cell receptor beta chain emerged from a study of response to subunit inactivated influenza vaccine. The CDR3 sequence is 16 residues long. J was trimmed by 4 bases and V by 5 bases; bases with no gene match: 5. CDR1 is MNHNS, CDR2 SASEGT, per germline. Notes on the study in general: Each seasonal influenza vaccination, the authors suggested, recruits few new T cells.

MiXCR, run by TCRdb on the RT-PCR reads, gives a single entry per CDR3 protein. This sample yields 800,000 or so distinct CDR3 sequences, of which roughly 20% are seen a single time; roughly 10% belongs to the top ten. In this sample, this clonotype turned up a few times. Antigen unknown. The source of this sequence is a man in his fifties or sixties who received an inactivated influenza vaccine. J is TRBJ2-3 and V is TRBV6-1; 14 bases are shared with TRBD2. The sample in question was PBMCs from blood, obtained around 5 days after vaccination. CDR3 region: CASSRRTSGGPDTQYF. CDR3 in DNA: TGTGCCAGCAGTCGCCGGACTAGCGGGGGGCCAGATACGCAGTATTTT.